This T cell receptor (beta chain) was captured in a study of shared clonotypes between healthy human individuals. CDR1 is SGHTA and CDR2 is FQGNSA in the germline V gene. V was pared by 5 bases and J by 4 bases, with 20 bases between. The length of the CDR3 is 16 residues. Sorted-subset replicate PCR reactions contained approximately 190 ng DNA, corresponding to approximately 30,000 T cell genomes. Libraries were prepared by immunoSEQ multiplex PCR; TCRdb keeps only in-frame clonotypes and omits some of them. The sample has 1.4 million to 1.5 million clones; around 97% are singletons. The J gene is TRBJ1-2, the V gene TRBV7-2; unclear D gene. Material: naive CD4+ T cells sorted from blood. Indicated subset: CD45RA+ positively selected. This receptor was identified in a man younger than 40 in good health. The DNA of the CDR3 is TGTGCCAGCAGCCCCCGGGGTAGGACCTTCACCTATGGCTACACCTTC. Amino acid sequence: CASSPRGRTFTYGYTF.